This T cell receptor beta chain appears in the sequencing data of a study of control samples from healthy donors and cancer patients. Germline values: CDR1 SGHDN, CDR2 FVKESK. The CDR3 loop spans 17 amino acids. Trimming took off 6 bases at V and 1 base at J, with 18 bases between the two ends. TCRdb keeps only in-frame clones here, not all; method: immunoSEQ multiplex PCR. Counted here are some 130,000 clones, approximately 92% occurring once; the ten biggest clones make up roughly 6%. The TCR sequence derives from a man between 18 and 29 years old in good health. The chain combines TRBV14 with TRBJ2-2; D possibly matches TRBD1 or TRBD2 (5 bases each). Material: blood. Written as DNA, the CDR3 is TGTGCCAGCAGACGGGGACCCGGCGAGAGGAACACCGGGGAGCTGTTTTTT. This encodes CASRRGPGERNTGELFF.